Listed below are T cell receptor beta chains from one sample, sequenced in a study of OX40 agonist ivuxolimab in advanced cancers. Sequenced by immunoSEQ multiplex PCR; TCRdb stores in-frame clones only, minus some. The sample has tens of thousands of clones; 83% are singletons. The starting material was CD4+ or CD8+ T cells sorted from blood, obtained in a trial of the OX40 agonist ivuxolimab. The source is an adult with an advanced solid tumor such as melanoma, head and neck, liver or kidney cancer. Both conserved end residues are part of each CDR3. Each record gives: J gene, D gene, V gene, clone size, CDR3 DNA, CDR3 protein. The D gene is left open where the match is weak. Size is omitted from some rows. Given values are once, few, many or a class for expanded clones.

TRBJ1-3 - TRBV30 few TGTGCCTGGAGTCCCGGACATTCTGGAAACACCATATATTTT CAWSPGHSGNTIYF
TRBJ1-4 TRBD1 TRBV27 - TGTGCCAGCAGCCGATTACAGGGGGCGAATGAAAAACTGTTTTTT CASSRLQGANEKLFF
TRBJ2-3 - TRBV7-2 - TGTGCCAGCAGGGCCGGCCTTAGCACAGATACGCAGTATTTT CASRAGLSTDTQYF
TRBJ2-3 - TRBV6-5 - TGTGCCAGCAGTTTAGGGACTTACTCCACAGATACGCAGTATTTT CASSLGTYSTDTQYF
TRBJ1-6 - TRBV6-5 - TGTGCCAGCAGTTACTACAGGGATTCACCCCTCCACTTT CASSYYRDSPLHF
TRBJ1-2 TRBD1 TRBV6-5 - TGTGCCAGCAGCCCTCCAGGGGGGCAGATCCGATACACCTTC CASSPPGGQIRYTF
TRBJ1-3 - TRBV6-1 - TGTGCCAGCAGTGACCCTATCGGAAACACCATATATTTT CASSDPIGNTIYF
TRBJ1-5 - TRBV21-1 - TGTGCCAGCAGCAAAGCTCCCCGGGACAGGCTACATCAGCCCCAGCATTTT CASSKAPRDRLHQPQHF
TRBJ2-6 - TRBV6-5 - TGTGCCAGCCTCCCGGGGGACGCTGGGGCCAACGTCCTGACTTTC CASLPGDAGANVLTF
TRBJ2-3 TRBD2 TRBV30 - TGTGCCTGGAGTGGAGGCGGGGGGAGCACAGATACGCAGTATTTT CAWSGGGGSTDTQYF
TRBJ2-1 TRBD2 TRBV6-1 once TGTGCCAGCAGTGAACTCCTAGCGGCGGACAATGAGCAGTTCTTC CASSELLAADNEQFF
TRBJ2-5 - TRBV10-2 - TGCGCCAGCAGTGGGGGACTCCAAGAGACCCAGTACTTC CASSGGLQETQYF
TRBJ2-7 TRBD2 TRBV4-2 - TGTGCCAGCAGCCAAGATTTTAATCTAGCGCGGGGAGGGTACGAGCAGTACTTC CASSQDFNLARGGYEQYF
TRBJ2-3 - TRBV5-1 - TGCGCCAGCAGCTTGGAGGGGCTCCAAGATACGCAGTATTTT CASSLEGLQDTQYF
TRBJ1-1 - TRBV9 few TGTGCCAGCAGCCCCCGGACAGTGAACACTGAAGCTTTCTTT CASSPRTVNTEAFF
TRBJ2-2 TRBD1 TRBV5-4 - TGTGCCAGCAGCTCGCCGGGACAGGGAGAACCCTGGGGGGAGCTGTTTTTT CASSSPGQGEPWGELFF
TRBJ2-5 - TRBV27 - TGTGCCAGCAGTTTAAGGGGAGAGACCCAGTACTTC CASSLRGETQYF
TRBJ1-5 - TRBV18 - TGTGCCAGCTCACCACCGGGGGGGAGCAATCAGCCCCAGCATTTT CASSPPGGSNQPQHF
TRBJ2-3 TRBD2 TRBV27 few TGTGCCAGCAGTTTCCCTAGCGGGGGGTCCAGGTATACGCAGTATTTT CASSFPSGGSRYTQYF
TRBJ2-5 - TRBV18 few TGTGCCAGCTCACCAAACAGACAAGAGACCCAGTACTTC CASSPNRQETQYF
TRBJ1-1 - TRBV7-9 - TGTGCCAGCAGTTATCAACAGGGATTAGGCACTGAAGCTTTCTTT CASSYQQGLGTEAFF
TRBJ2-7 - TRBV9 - TGTGCCAGCAGCGTAGGTGAAGGGCGGTACGAGCAGTACTTC CASSVGEGRYEQYF
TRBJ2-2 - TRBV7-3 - TGTGCCAGCAGCTTAATGCCGTCAGGGTGGAACATCGGGGAGCTGTTTTTT CASSLMPSGWNIGELFF
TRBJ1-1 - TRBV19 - TGTGCCAGTAGTAGGTCGGGACTGAACACTGAAGCTTTCTTT CASSRSGLNTEAFF
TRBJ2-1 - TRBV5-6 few TGTGCCAGCAGCGTCCCCGGGGCGCGAGGATACAATGAGCAGTTCTTC CASSVPGARGYNEQFF
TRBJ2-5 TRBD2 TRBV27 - TGTGCCAGCAGTCCGCAGCGGGGGGGTCCTCAAGAGACCCAGTACTTC CASSPQRGGPQETQYF
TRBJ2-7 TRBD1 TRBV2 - TGTGCCAGCAGATCCTCCGGGACAGGGACCTACGAGCAGTACTTC CASRSSGTGTYEQYF
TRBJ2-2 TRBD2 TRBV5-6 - TGTGCCAGCAGCAGGGACTACGAAATACGGGGGGAGCTGTTTTTT CASSRDYEIRGELFF
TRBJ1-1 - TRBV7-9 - TGTGCCAGCAGCTTATCCGCGCTAGAAGCTTTCTTT CASSLSALEAFF
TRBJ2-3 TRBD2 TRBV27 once TGTGCCACACGTTATCGTAAGGGGCAGCGGGGGATCGCAGATACGCAGTATTTT CATRYRKGQRGIADTQYF
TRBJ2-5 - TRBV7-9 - TGTGCCAGCAGCCCCCCGGGGGAGACCCAGTACTTC CASSPPGETQYF
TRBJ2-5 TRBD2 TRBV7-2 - TGTGCCAGCAGCTTAGCGCGGATAGCGGGGGTATTCCAAGAGACCCAGTACTTC CASSLARIAGVFQETQYF
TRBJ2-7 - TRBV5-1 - TGCGCCACCTCCGACTGGGACTCTACGGGCGAGCAGTACTTC CATSDWDSTGEQYF
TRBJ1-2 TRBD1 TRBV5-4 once TGTGCCAGCAGCTTGGGGACAGGGGTTAGGGACTATGGCTACACCTTC CASSLGTGVRDYGYTF
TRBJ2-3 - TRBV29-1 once TGCAGCGTTGAAGGTATAAACACAGATACGCAGTATTTT CSVEGINTDTQYF
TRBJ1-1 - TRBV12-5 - TGTGCTAGTGCCCCTTTTCGGTCTGGGGACACTGAAGCTTTCTTT CASAPFRSGDTEAFF
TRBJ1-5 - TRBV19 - TGTGCCAGCGGTTATGGGAGCAATCAGCCCCAGCATTTT CASGYGSNQPQHF
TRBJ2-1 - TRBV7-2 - TGTGCCAGCAGCTTAAAGACGGGAAATGAGCAGTTCTTC CASSLKTGNEQFF
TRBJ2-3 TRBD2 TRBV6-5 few TGTGCCAGCAGTCGCCTAGCGGGGGGATCAGATACGCAGTATTTT CASSRLAGGSDTQYF
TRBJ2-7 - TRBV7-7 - TGTGCTAGCAGCTTAGTCTCAGGGGGGACAGCCCCCTACGAGCAGTACTTC CASSLVSGGTAPYEQYF
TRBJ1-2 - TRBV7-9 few TGTGCCAGCAGCTTAGTGGCCGACTATGGCTACACCTTC CASSLVADYGYTF
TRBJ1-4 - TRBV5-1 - TGCGCCAGCAGCTTGGACAGGGCGAGGAATGAAAAACTGTTTTTT CASSLDRARNEKLFF
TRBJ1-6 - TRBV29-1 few TGCAGCGTTTCCGCGACTGGAAATTCACCCCTCCACTTT CSVSATGNSPLHF
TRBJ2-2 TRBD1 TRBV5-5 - TGTGCCAGCAGCTTGGCGGAACTCAGGGGGCGCAGAACCGGGGAGCTGTTTTTT CASSLAELRGRRTGELFF
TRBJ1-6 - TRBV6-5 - TGTGCCAGCAGTGATGAGCGGGGGTACTCACCCCTCCACTTT CASSDERGYSPLHF
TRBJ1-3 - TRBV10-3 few TGTGCCATCAGCCGGACTACAAGAAACACCATATATTTT CAISRTTRNTIYF
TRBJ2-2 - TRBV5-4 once TGTGCCAGCAGCCAGGGGTATACCGGGGAGCTGTTTTTT CASSQGYTGELFF
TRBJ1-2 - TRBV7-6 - TGTGCCAGCAGCTTAGGAGGGGCGGGCTACACCTTC CASSLGGAGYTF
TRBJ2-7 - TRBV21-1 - TGTGCCAGCAGCAAGGATAAAGGGGGGGACGAGCAGTACTTC CASSKDKGGDEQYF
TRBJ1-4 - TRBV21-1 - TGTGCCAGCAGTTTCTCGCGGGTCTGGAGGACTAATGAAAAACTGTTTTTT CASSFSRVWRTNEKLFF
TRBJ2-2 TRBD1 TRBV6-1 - TGTGCCAGCAGGGCAGACAGGGGCATCGGGGAGCTGTTTTTT CASRADRGIGELFF
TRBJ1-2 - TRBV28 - TGTGCCAGCACCAAAGCGGGGCATGGCTACACCTTC CASTKAGHGYTF
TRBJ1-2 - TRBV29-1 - TGCAGCGAAAGGACCAACTATGGCTACACCTTC CSERTNYGYTF
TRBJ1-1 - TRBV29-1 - TGCAGCGTTGAACCCGCGACTGTCACTGAAGCTTTCTTT CSVEPATVTEAFF
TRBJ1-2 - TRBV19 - TGTGCCAGTAGTTTGATCAGGGAGGGGAACTATGGCTACACCTTC CASSLIREGNYGYTF
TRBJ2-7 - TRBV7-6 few TGTGCCAGCAGCCGGGGGGCGAGCTCCTACGAGCAGTACTTC CASSRGASSYEQYF
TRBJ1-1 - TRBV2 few TGTGCCAGCAGTGAAACCAGGGTCCTTACAGCTTTCTTT CASSETRVLTAFF
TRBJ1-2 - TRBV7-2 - TGTGCCAGCAGCTTAGGTTTGATACAGACTAACTATGGCTACACCTTC CASSLGLIQTNYGYTF
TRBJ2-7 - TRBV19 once TGTGCCAGTAGTATGCTCGGCCGGTACGAGCAGTACTTC CASSMLGRYEQYF
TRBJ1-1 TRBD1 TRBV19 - TGTGCCAGTAGTCGGACAGGGGGCGTCACGGAGTTTGTGAACACTGAAGCTTTCTTT CASSRTGGVTEFVNTEAFF